The clone carrying this T cell receptor (beta chain) is labeled as medium-sized. As yet, its antigen is unknown. The data are from a study of HIV-infected patients and healthy controls. V gave up 1 base and J gave up 9 bases, with 7 bases separating them. The CDR3 length is 13 residues. The germline V gene encodes CDR1 SGHVS and CDR2 FNYEAQ. All unsorted peripheral T cells were captured because whole blood was used without fractionation. The RNA source was a roughly 2.5 ml peripheral blood draw. cDNA was made from 400 to 500 ng RNA using alpha and beta constant primers. Separate chain-specific third strand synthesis with multiplexing indices produced the alpha and beta libraries. TCRdb passed the 5' RACE reads through MiXCR, listing each CDR3 protein once. Among around 13,000 distinct CDR3 sequences, 9% to 10% were seen once, and the ten largest hold less than 8%. General study findings and limits: CMV-associated CDR3s mostly grew nonsignificantly during therapy, while HIV-associated CDR3s declined significantly.

Sequencing was carried out using blood. The receptor comes from an adult in good health. The chain is built from TRBV7-6 and TRBJ1-6, with D uncertain. CDR3 residues: CASSLGEASPLHF. The CDR3 bases are TGTGCCAGCAGCTTAGGGGAGGCTTCACCCCTCCACTTT.